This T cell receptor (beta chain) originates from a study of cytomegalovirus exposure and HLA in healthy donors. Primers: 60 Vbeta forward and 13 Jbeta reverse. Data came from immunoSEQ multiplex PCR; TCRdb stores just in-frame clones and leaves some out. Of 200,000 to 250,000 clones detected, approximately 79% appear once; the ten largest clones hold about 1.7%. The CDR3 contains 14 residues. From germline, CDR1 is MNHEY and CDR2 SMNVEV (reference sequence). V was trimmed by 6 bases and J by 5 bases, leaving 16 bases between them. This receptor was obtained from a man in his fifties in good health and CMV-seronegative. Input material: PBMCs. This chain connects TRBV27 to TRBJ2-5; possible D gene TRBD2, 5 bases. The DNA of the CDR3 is TGTGCCAGCAGCCGGACTCCTCCCCAGGAGACCCAGTACTTC. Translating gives CASSRTPPQETQYF.